The 25 T cell receptor beta chains presented below share a single source sample, sequenced in a study of CD8 T cells in Susac syndrome. Roughly 0.5 to 1 ug RNA was reverse transcribed with random hexamers. TCRdb passed the immunoSEQ multiplex PCR reads through MiXCR, listing each CDR3 protein once. The sample includes 130,000 or so distinct CDR3 sequences, just under 95% of them seen just once. Material for sequencing was CD8+ T cells from PBMCs. These receptors were obtained from a human donor with Susac syndrome.

The chain employs TRBV13 and TRBJ2-3; 13 nucleotides match TRBD2. The CDR3 consists of 13 residues. Germline CDR1 reads PRHDT; CDR2 reads FYEKMQ (reference sequence). Unmatched junction bases numbered 7, after V lost 5 bases and J lost 14 bases. CDR3 amino acids: CASSGGLAGDPYF. CDR3 nucleotides: TGTGCCAGCAGCGGCGGACTAGCGGGGGATCCGTATTTT.

This clonotype has a handful of counts. V gene TRBV6-2 or TRBV6-3 combines with J gene TRBJ1-2, with D perhaps TRBD1 (5 bases). Per germline, CDR1 MNHEY and CDR2 SVGEGT. The CDR3 contains 12 residues. With 5 bases removed from V and 4 bases from J, the gap between germline ends came to 8 bases. CDR3 residues: CASSTDSYGYTF. For the CDR3, the DNA is TGTGCCAGCAGTACCGACAGCTATGGCTACACCTTC.

The chain has TRBV20-1 and TRBJ2-7; TRBD1 aligns across 8 bases. J lost 7 bases, V lost 0 bases, and 5 bases had no gene match. The CDR3 sequence is 13 residues long. Germline CDR1 is DFQATT and CDR2 is SNEGSKA (reference sequence). The CDR3 reads CSAREGQALEQYF. The DNA for the CDR3 is TGCAGTGCTAGAGAGGGACAGGCCTTGGAGCAGTACTTC.

The chain joins TRBV7-8 to TRBJ1-3, with a weak D call TRBD1 (6 bases). The germline V and J ends were trimmed by 5 bases and 3 bases, with 20 bases remaining between them. The CDR3 covers 17 residues. Germline CDR1 reads SGHVS; CDR2 reads FQNEAQ. The CDR3 spells CASSPGTRGARGNTIYF. The DNA of the CDR3 is TGTGCCAGCAGCCCGGGGACGAGGGGGGCCCGTGGAAACACCATATATTTT.

This chain uses TRBV2 with TRBJ2-5; possible D gene TRBD1, 6 bases. The CDR3 contains 16 residues. The germline V gene encodes CDR1 SNHLY and CDR2 FYNNEI. Trimming took 8 bases from V and 5 from J, leaving 24 bases between them. CDR3 nucleotide sequence: TGTGCCAGCCAAAGAGAGCCAACAGGGTTGGAGGAGACCCAGTACTTC. It translates to CASQREPTGLEETQYF.

This chain links TRBV29-1 with TRBJ2-7, with a tentative D call TRBD2 (6 bases). There are 15 residues in the CDR3. Trimming took off 6 bases at V and 2 bases at J, with 20 bases between the two ends. Germline V gene sequence: CDR1 SQVTM, CDR2 ANQGSEA. In nucleotides, the CDR3 is TGCAGCGTCCCCGCGTTGGGGGGAAAGGCCTACGAGCAGTACTTC. This codes for CSVPALGGKAYEQYF.

The rearrangement links TRBV29-1 to TRBJ1-1; D unclear. The CDR3 runs 11 residues. The germline CDR1 and CDR2 sequences are SQVTM and ANQGSEA. Trimming stripped 6 bases from V and 3 bases from J, with 8 bases between. The CDR3, as DNA: TGCAGCGTGGACCAGGACACTGAAGCTTTCTTT. This encodes CSVDQDTEAFF.

V usage is TRBV20-1 and J usage is TRBJ1-3; 7 bases match TRBD1. CDR3 length: 13 residues. Germline CDR1 is DFQATT and CDR2 is SNEGSKA (reference sequence). The V and J ends lost 2 bases and 10 bases, in that order; junction bases with no gene match: 8. The CDR3 bases are TGCAGTGCTAGAAGGGACAGTAGTCCGACCATATATTTT. As protein: CSARRDSSPTIYF.

This rearrangement joins TRBV7-9 to TRBJ1-1; 7 positions agree with TRBD1. This CDR3 is 14 amino acids long. V gave up 5 bases and J gave up 0 bases; unmatched junction bases: 3. The germline V gene has CDR1 SEHNR and CDR2 FQNEAQ (reference sequence). CDR3 in amino acids: CASSRGPLNTEAFF. CDR3 coding DNA: TGTGCCAGCAGCAGGGGGCCCTTGAACACTGAAGCTTTCTTT.

The rearrangement joins TRBV19 to TRBJ1-5; D may be TRBD1 (5 bases). This CDR3 comprises 14 residues. V was shortened by 9 bases and J by 0 bases, with 12 bases between the two germline ends. CDR1 LNHDA and CDR2 SQIVND come from the germline V gene (reference sequence). CDR3 coding DNA: TGTGCCAGAGAGGGGTGTGATAGCAATCAGCCCCAGCATTTT. Encoded protein: CAREGCDSNQPQHF. The full variable domain, completed using reference TRBV19 and TRBJ1-5, is DGGITQSPKYLFRKEGQNVTLSCEQNLNHDAMYWYRQDPGQGLRLIYYSQIVNDFQKGDIAEGYSVSREKKESFPLTVTSAQKNPTAFYLCAREGCDSNQPQHFGDGTRLSIL.

This clonotype was detected only a few times. CDR3 in amino acids: CASSFGRYEQYF. In DNA form, the CDR3 reads TGTGCCAGCAGTTTCGGGAGGTACGAGCAGTACTTC. This chain joins TRBV12-3 or TRBV12-4 and TRBJ2-7; TRBD2 matches at 7 bases. Losses at the gene ends were 3 bases for V and 4 bases for J; bases not matched to a gene: 0. The CDR3 length is 12 residues.

The chain combines TRBV7-6 with TRBJ1-4; TRBD1 aligns across 9 bases. The CDR3 extends over 15 amino acids. The V gene end was trimmed by 5 bases and the J gene end by 6 bases; junction bases not matched to a gene: 7. Germline assignment: CDR1 SGHVS and CDR2 FNYEAQ. CDR3 nucleotides: TGTGCCAGCAGCGAGCGGACAGGGGAATATGAAAAACTGTTTTTT. It specifies CASSERTGEYEKLFF.

This chain uses TRBV30 with TRBJ2-7; no clear D. CDR1 GTSNPN and CDR2 SVGIG come from the germline V gene (reference sequence). The CDR3 contains 11 residues. V was cut by 1 base and J by 0 bases, with 1 base left in between. The CDR3 reads CAWSDSYEQYF. The CDR3 nucleotides are TGTGCCTGGAGTGACTCCTACGAGCAGTACTTC.

V is TRBV29-1 and J is TRBJ2-5; TRBD1 is a possible D gene (6 bases). Trimming cost V 4 bases and J 4 bases, with 10 bases left between them. CDR3 length: 12 amino acids. Germline V gene data show CDR1 as SQVTM and CDR2 as ANQGSEA. The CDR3 nucleotides read TGCAGCGTTGTTGGCAGGGGAGAGACCCAGTACTTC. Translated, it gives CSVVGRGETQYF.

This chain uses TRBV25-1 with TRBJ1-1, with a possible D match to TRBD1 (5 bases). The CDR3 covers 12 residues. CDR1 MGHDK and CDR2 SYGVNS come from the germline V gene. V lost 8 bases, J lost 4 bases, and 11 bases lay in between. The CDR3 loop reads CASLNRGTEAFF. The CDR3 coding sequence is TGTGCCAGCCTGAATAGGGGCACTGAAGCTTTCTTT.

The chain uses TRBV5-6 and TRBJ2-3; TRBD2 might be the D (7 bases). This CDR3 comprises 15 residues. The germline V gene has CDR1 SGHDT and CDR2 YYEEEE. V was pared by 1 base and J by 4 bases, with 13 bases between. The CDR3 DNA follows: TGTGCCAGCAGCTTGTGGGGGGGGGCAGCAGATACGCAGTATTTT. Encoded protein: CASSLWGGAADTQYF.

V is TRBV29-1 and J is TRBJ2-5; D may be TRBD1 (6 bases). V was cut by 5 bases and J by 2 bases, with 15 bases left in between. The CDR3 has 14 amino acids. Germline V gene lookup returns CDR1 SQVTM and CDR2 ANQGSEA. CDR3 in amino acids: CSVPNRVPQETQYF. The CDR3 DNA sequence: TGCAGCGTTCCTAACAGGGTACCGCAAGAGACCCAGTACTTC.

This chain uses TRBV15 with TRBJ1-1; D not certain. V lost 1 base and J 4 bases, leaving 10 bases between the germline ends. The CDR3 covers 14 residues. The V gene's germline CDR1 is LNHNV and CDR2 YYDKDF (reference sequence). The CDR3: CATSRGGGTTEAFF. The DNA for the CDR3 is TGTGCCACCAGCAGAGGGGGAGGCACCACTGAAGCTTTCTTT.

The rearrangement joins TRBV19 to TRBJ2-5; TRBD2 matches 12 bases. CDR3 length: 15 amino acids. CDR1 is LNHDA and CDR2 is SQIVND in the germline V gene (reference sequence). V shed 3 bases and J 1 base; nucleotides not matched to a gene: 0. The CDR3 is CASSMTSGGQETQYF. In DNA form, the CDR3 reads TGTGCCAGTAGTATGACTAGCGGGGGCCAAGAGACCCAGTACTTC.

The rearrangement joins TRBV9 to TRBJ1-2, with 9 nucleotides matching TRBD1. The CDR3 loop spans 15 amino acids. Germline assignment: CDR1 SGDLS and CDR2 YYNGEE. V lost 3 bases and J lost 4; bases outside the gene matches: 7. CDR3 DNA: TGTGCCAGCAGCGAAGGGACAGGGTTTGGCTATGGCTACACCTTC. Translating it yields CASSEGTGFGYGYTF.

J is TRBJ2-1 and V is TRBV9; D is perhaps TRBD2 (7 bases). The length of the CDR3 is 15 residues. Germline lookup yields CDR1 SGDLS and CDR2 YYNGEE. The V and J ends lost 2 bases and 0 bases respectively, with 9 bases between them. CDR3 in amino acids: CASSVGGLSYNEQFF. The CDR3 bases are TGTGCCAGCAGCGTCGGGGGGCTCTCCTACAATGAGCAGTTCTTC.

The J gene is TRBJ2-3, the V gene TRBV6-5; 8 bases fit TRBD1. This CDR3 is built from 18 residues. Germline loops: CDR1 MNHEY, CDR2 SVGAGI. J was trimmed by 1 base and V by 4 bases; bases with no gene match: 13. The CDR3 sequence is CASSSILQGARGTDTQYF. The CDR3 region has the DNA TGTGCCAGCAGTTCCATACTGCAGGGGGCGCGTGGCACAGATACGCAGTATTTT.

In its sample, this clonotype was seen a few times. This chain connects TRBV5-6 to TRBJ2-1; D is uncertain. The V and J ends lost 0 bases and 6 bases respectively, with 7 bases between them. CDR1 and CDR2 (germline): SGHDT, YYEEEE. The CDR3 runs 13 residues. This CDR3 reads CASSLGLPNEQFF. Written as DNA, the CDR3 is TGTGCCAGCAGCTTGGGACTTCCCAATGAGCAGTTCTTC.

The chain uses TRBV7-9 and TRBJ1-1; TRBD1 might be the D (5 bases). Trimming cost V 4 bases and J 6 bases, with 12 bases left between them. The CDR3 consists of 13 residues. Looked up from germline, CDR1 is SEHNR and CDR2 is FQNEAQ (reference sequence). The DNA for the CDR3 is TGTGCCAGCAGCTACGGGGGGACCTCTGAAGCTTTCTTT. This codes for CASSYGGTSEAFF.

V usage is TRBV27 and J usage is TRBJ2-7, with 11 nucleotides matching TRBD1. CDR3 size: 15 residues. The germline gives CDR1 MNHEY, CDR2 SMNVEV (reference sequence). V gave up 5 bases and J gave up 2 bases; unmatched junction bases: 5. The CDR3 region is CASSAPGQGAYEQYF. The CDR3 coding sequence is TGTGCCAGCAGTGCCCCGGGACAGGGGGCCTACGAGCAGTACTTC.